These 20 T cell receptor beta chains were all obtained from the same sample, sequenced in a study of lymphopenia after photon versus proton radiotherapy. Libraries were prepared by immunoSEQ multiplex PCR; TCRdb keeps only in-frame clonotypes and omits some of them. In the table there are 25,000 to 30,000 clones, around 81% of which are singletons. Material: peripheral blood, obtained from a patient treated with photon-based radiotherapy. These receptors were collected from a man in his forties or fifties with gastric cancer.

This chain joins TRBV11-1 and TRBJ2-2; 10 bases are a match to TRBD1. Germline V gives CDR1 SGHAT, CDR2 FQDESV (reference sequence). The J segment lost 7 bases and the V segment lost 6 bases, leaving 8 bases of the junction unmatched. CDR3 length equals 15 residues. This CDR3 reads CASSPTTGGIGELFF. The CDR3 DNA follows: TGTGCCAGCAGTCCAACGACAGGGGGCATCGGGGAGCTGTTTTTT.

The chain carries TRBV2 and TRBJ2-5, with 9 bases identical to TRBD1. From germline, CDR1 is SNHLY and CDR2 FYNNEI. This CDR3 contains 17 residues. Trimming removed 6 bases from V and 1 base from J; junction bases left unmatched: 12. The CDR3 is CASRAGTGSRFQETQYF. DNA of the CDR3: TGTGCCAGCAGGGCCGGGACAGGGAGTCGATTCCAAGAGACCCAGTACTTC. Full variable domain (remainder filled in from reference TRBV2 and TRBJ2-5): EPEVTQTPSHQVTQMGQEVILRCVPISNHLYFYWYRQILGQKVEFLVSFYNNEISEKSEIFDDQFSVERPDGSNFTLKIRSTKLEDSAMYFCASRAGTGSRFQETQYFGPGTRLLVL.

The chain couples TRBV11-2 to TRBJ1-3; the D is unclear. CDR1 and CDR2 (germline): SGHAT, FQNNGV. V was shortened by 1 base and J by 0 bases, with 10 bases between the two germline ends. The CDR3 has 16 amino acids. This CDR3 is CASSLGAVSSGNTIYF. The CDR3 DNA is TGTGCCAGCAGCTTAGGGGCCGTGTCCTCTGGAAACACCATATATTTT.

In this sample, this clone turned up once. The chain uses TRBV7-3 and TRBJ2-1; 10 bases agree with TRBD2. V was clipped by 9 bases and J by 5 bases; unmatched bases: 7. Germline CDR1 SGHTA, CDR2 FQGTGA. The CDR3 has 14 residues. The DNA of the CDR3 is TGTGCCAGACCGGGACTAGCGCTGGACAATGAGCAGTTCTTC. Its protein is CARPGLALDNEQFF.

The chain couples TRBV19 to TRBJ2-2; D remains unclear. The V gene's germline CDR1 is LNHDA and CDR2 SQIVND (reference sequence). V was cut by 1 base and J by 6 bases, with 6 bases left in between. CDR3 length: 13 amino acids. In nucleotides, the CDR3 is TGTGCCAGTAGTATAGCAGCCGCCGGGGAGCTGTTTTTT. Translated, it gives CASSIAAAGELFF.

This chain's CDR3 is CASGQAGELFF. As DNA, the CDR3 is TGTGCCAGCGGACAGGCCGGGGAGCTGTTTTTT. The chain uses TRBV19 and TRBJ2-2; 7 nucleotides line up with TRBD1. CDR1 and CDR2 (germline): LNHDA, SQIVND (reference sequence). This CDR3 spans 11 amino acids. V lost 9 bases to trimming and J lost 6 bases; unmatched junction nucleotides: 1.

This chain uses TRBV7-2 with TRBJ2-2; possibly TRBD1 for D (6 bases). Germline V gene sequence: CDR1 SGHTA, CDR2 FQGNSA. The CDR3 consists of 15 residues. V dropped 6 bases and J dropped 5 bases, with 16 bases sitting between them. CDR3 amino acids: CASRPHRDTTGELFF. In DNA, the CDR3 is TGTGCCAGCAGGCCTCACAGGGATACGACCGGGGAGCTGTTTTTT. Looking up the rest from reference TRBV7-2 and TRBJ2-2 gives the full variable domain: GAGVSQSPSNKVTEKGKDVELRCDPISGHTALYWYRQSLGQGLEFLIYFQGNSAPDKSGLPSDRFSAERTGGSVSTLTIQRTQQEDSAVYLCASRPHRDTTGELFFGEGSRLTVL.

This clone appeared a single time. The chain links TRBV5-1 to TRBJ2-3; D perhaps matches TRBD1 (5 bases). Trimming took off 3 bases at V and 7 bases at J, with 6 bases between the two ends. The CDR3 length is 11 residues. Germline CDR1 and CDR2: SGHRS and YFSETQ. The CDR3 DNA is TGCGCCAGCAGCTCAGGGAATACGCAGTATTTT. Translating it yields CASSSGNTQYF. The whole variable domain, remainder taken from reference TRBV5-1 and TRBJ2-3, is KAGVTQTPRYLIKTRGQQVTLSCSPISGHRSVSWYQQTPGQGLQFLFEYFSETQRNKGNFPGRFSGRQFSNSRSEMNVSTLELGDSALYLCASSSGNTQYFGPGTRLTVL.

The chain carries TRBV6-5 and TRBJ2-1, with 9 nucleotides matching TRBD1. Germline CDR1 is MNHEY and CDR2 is SVGAGI. The CDR3 runs to 16 residues. V was pared by 3 bases and J by 8 bases, with 11 bases of the junction left unmatched. The CDR3 DNA is TGTGCCAGCAGTTATTCCGGGACAGGGATAATATATGAGCAGTTCTTC. This translates into CASSYSGTGIIYEQFF.

The chain is built from TRBV19 and TRBJ2-7; D is unclear. This CDR3 spans 14 amino acids. Trimming stripped 5 bases from V and 3 bases from J, with 14 bases between. Germline CDR1 reads LNHDA; CDR2 reads SQIVND (reference sequence). The CDR3 sequence is CASSPYGDLYEQYF. CDR3 DNA: TGTGCCAGTAGTCCTTACGGAGATCTCTACGAGCAGTACTTC.

The V call is TRBV30, the J call TRBJ2-5; D is unclear. V was shortened by 4 bases and J by 4 bases, with 13 bases between the two germline ends. The length of the CDR3 is 13 residues. Germline CDR1 GTSNPN, CDR2 SVGIG (reference sequence). The CDR3, as DNA: TGTGCCTGGAATAACGCCGTTGGAGAGACCCAGTACTTC. This codes for CAWNNAVGETQYF.

The chain employs TRBV7-8 and TRBJ1-6, with D tentatively TRBD1 (5 bases). Trimming pared 1 base from V and 9 bases from J, leaving 10 bases between. The CDR3 covers 14 residues. Per the germline V gene, CDR1 is SGHVS and CDR2 is FQNEAQ. CDR3 sequence: CASSLEGVGSPLHF. The CDR3 coding sequence is TGTGCCAGCAGCTTAGAAGGGGTTGGTTCACCCCTCCACTTT. The full variable domain, rest sourced from reference TRBV7-8 and TRBJ1-6, is GAGVSQSPRYKVAKRGQDVALRCDPISGHVSLFWYQQALGQGPEFLTYFQNEAQLDKSGLPSDRFFAERPEGSVSTLKIQRTQQEDSAVYLCASSLEGVGSPLHFGNGTRLTVT.

The genes are TRBV9 and TRBJ2-1; 11 nucleotides align to TRBD1. The V gene's germline CDR1 is SGDLS and CDR2 YYNGEE. V dropped 6 bases and J dropped 9; count of bases not matched to a gene: 8. The CDR3 extends over 14 amino acids. CDR3 in amino acids: CASIPGQGVGEQFF. The CDR3 coding sequence is TGTGCCAGCATCCCGGGACAGGGGGTTGGTGAGCAGTTCTTC.

This clone was seen at least ten times. The chain combines TRBV5-1 with TRBJ1-2; D not resolved. Germline CDR1 is SGHRS and CDR2 is YFSETQ. The CDR3 totals 13 residues. The germline V and J ends were trimmed by 3 bases and 8 bases, with 14 bases remaining between them. The DNA of the CDR3 is TGCGCCAGCAGCTCGACAACACTCTCGGGCTACACCTTC. Translation: CASSSTTLSGYTF.

The chain carries TRBV7-3 and TRBJ1-5; 7 nucleotides align to TRBD1. The CDR3 has 13 residues. V shed 3 bases, J shed 6 bases, and the junction held 2 bases outside the gene matches. In germline, CDR1 is SGHTA, CDR2 FQGTGA. CDR3 coding DNA: TGTGCCAGCAGCTTTGCAGGGGGTCAGCCCCAGCATTTT. Its protein product is CASSFAGGQPQHF.

This clone appeared a single time. The V gene is TRBV2, the J gene TRBJ2-5; D might be TRBD1 (5 bases). In germline, CDR1 is SNHLY, CDR2 FYNNEI. V gave up 6 bases and J gave up 5 bases, with 13 bases separating them. CDR3 length: 13 amino acids. The CDR3 DNA follows: TGTGCCAGCAGCGTACAGGTGCGGGAGACCCAGTACTTC. It specifies CASSVQVRETQYF.

The CDR3: CASSSRSSYNSPLHF. CDR3 sequence (DNA): TGTGCCAGCAGCTCTAGGAGCTCCTATAATTCACCCCTCCACTTT. The chain joins TRBV5-5 to TRBJ1-6, with D uncertain. CDR1 SGHKS and CDR2 YYEKEE come from the germline V gene (reference sequence). The V end was cut by 3 bases, the J end by 0 bases, with 7 bases between. The CDR3 length is 15 residues.

This clone was recorded once. V and J are TRBV12-5 and TRBJ2-7; D uncertain. The V gene's germline CDR1 is LGHNT and CDR2 FRNRAP. This CDR3 is 12 amino acids long. The V gene lost 6 bases and the J gene lost 6 bases, with 12 bases spanning the gap. This CDR3 is CASGHSSREQYF. The CDR3 nucleotides read TGTGCTAGTGGCCATTCCTCTCGCGAGCAGTACTTC.

The rearrangement links TRBV15 to TRBJ2-5; 11 nucleotides line up with TRBD1. This CDR3 spans 15 amino acids. Germline-derived CDR1 and CDR2 are LNHNV and YYDKDF (reference sequence). V lost 4 bases and J lost 5; bases outside the gene matches: 6. CDR3 loop: CATSTHGQGAETQYF. Here the CDR3 DNA reads TGTGCCACCAGCACCCATGGACAGGGGGCGGAGACCCAGTACTTC.

The chain links TRBV9 to TRBJ2-7, with a tentative D call TRBD2 (7 bases). The CDR3 is 14 residues long. The V and J ends lost 0 bases and 3 bases respectively, with 10 bases between them. The V gene's germline CDR1 is SGDLS and CDR2 YYNGEE. The CDR3 coding sequence is TGTGCCAGCAGCGTAGTGGGGGGGCGCTACGAGCAGTACGTC. Its protein is CASSVVGGRYEQYV.